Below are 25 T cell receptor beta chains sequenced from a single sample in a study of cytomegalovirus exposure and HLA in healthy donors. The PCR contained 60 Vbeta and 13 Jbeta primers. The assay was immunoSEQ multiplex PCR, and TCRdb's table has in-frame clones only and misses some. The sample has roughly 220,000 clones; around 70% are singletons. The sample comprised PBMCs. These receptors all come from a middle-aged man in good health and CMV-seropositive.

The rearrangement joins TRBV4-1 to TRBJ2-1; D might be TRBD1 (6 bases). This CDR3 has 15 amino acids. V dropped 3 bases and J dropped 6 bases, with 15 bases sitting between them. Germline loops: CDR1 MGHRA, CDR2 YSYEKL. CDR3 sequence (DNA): TGCGCCAGCAGCCAGGGGGTTTTAGGGGGCAATGAGCAGTTCTTC. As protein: CASSQGVLGGNEQFF.

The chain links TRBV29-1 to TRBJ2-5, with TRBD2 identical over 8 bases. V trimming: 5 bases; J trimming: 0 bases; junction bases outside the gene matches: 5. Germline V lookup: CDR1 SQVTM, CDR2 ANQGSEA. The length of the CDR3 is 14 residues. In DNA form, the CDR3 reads TGCAGCGTTTCGGGGGGGAGGTACCAAGAGACCCAGTACTTC. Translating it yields CSVSGGRYQETQYF.

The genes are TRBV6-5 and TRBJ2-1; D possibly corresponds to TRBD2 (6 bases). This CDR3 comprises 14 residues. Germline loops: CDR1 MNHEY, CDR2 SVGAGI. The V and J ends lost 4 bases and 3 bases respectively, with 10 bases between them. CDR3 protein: CASSFSAGYNEQFF. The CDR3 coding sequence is TGTGCCAGCAGTTTCTCAGCGGGCTACAATGAGCAGTTCTTC.

The chain's CDR3 is CASRTGRWEANEKLFF. CDR3 in DNA: TGCGCCAGCAGGACAGGGCGGTGGGAAGCTAATGAAAAACTGTTTTTT. This chain links TRBV5-1 with TRBJ1-4, with 7 positions matching TRBD1. The CDR3 length is 16 residues. V was pared by 5 bases and J by 3 bases, with 10 bases of the junction left unmatched. The germline gives CDR1 SGHRS, CDR2 YFSETQ.

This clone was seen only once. The CDR3 nucleotides are TGTGCCAGCAGCCAGGAGGGGTGGGGTTATGGCTACACCTTC. Its translation is CASSQEGWGYGYTF. The chain joins TRBV9 to TRBJ1-2, with a weak D call TRBD1 (5 bases). With 4 bases removed from V and 5 bases from J, the gap between germline ends came to 15 bases. Germline V gives CDR1 SGDLS, CDR2 YYNGEE. CDR3 size: 14 residues. Drawing the rest from reference TRBV9 and TRBJ1-2, the complete variable domain is DSGVTQTPKHLITATGQRVTLRCSPRSGDLSVYWYQQSLDQGLQFLIQYYNGEERAKGNILERFSAQQFPDLHSELNLSSLELGDSALYFCASSQEGWGYGYTFGSGTRLTVV.

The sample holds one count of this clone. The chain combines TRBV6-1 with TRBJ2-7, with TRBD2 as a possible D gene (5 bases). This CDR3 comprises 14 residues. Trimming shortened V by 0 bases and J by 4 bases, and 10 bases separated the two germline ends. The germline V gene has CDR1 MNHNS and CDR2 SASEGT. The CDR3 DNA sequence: TGTGCCAGCAGTGAAGCGCTCGCGGGTTACGAGCAGTACTTC. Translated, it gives CASSEALAGYEQYF.

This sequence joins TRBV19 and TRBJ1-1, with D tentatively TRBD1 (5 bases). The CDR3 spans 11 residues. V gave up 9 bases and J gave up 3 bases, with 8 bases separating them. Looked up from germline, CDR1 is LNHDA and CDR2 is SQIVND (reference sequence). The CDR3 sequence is CASRQHTEAFF. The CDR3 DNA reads TGTGCCAGCAGACAGCACACTGAAGCTTTCTTT.

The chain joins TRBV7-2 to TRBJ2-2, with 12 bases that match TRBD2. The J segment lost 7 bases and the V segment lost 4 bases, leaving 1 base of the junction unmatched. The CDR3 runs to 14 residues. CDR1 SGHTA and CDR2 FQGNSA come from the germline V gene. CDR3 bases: TGTGCCAGCAGCTGGGGACTAGCGGGCGGGGAGCTGTTTTTT. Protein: CASSWGLAGGELFF.

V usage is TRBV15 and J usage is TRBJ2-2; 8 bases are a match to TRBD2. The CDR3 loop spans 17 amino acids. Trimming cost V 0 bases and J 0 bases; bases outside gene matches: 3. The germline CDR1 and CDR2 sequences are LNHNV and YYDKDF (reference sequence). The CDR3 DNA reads TGTGCCACCAGCAGAGATCCCGGGGGGGCGAACACCGGGGAGCTGTTTTTT. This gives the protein CATSRDPGGANTGELFF.

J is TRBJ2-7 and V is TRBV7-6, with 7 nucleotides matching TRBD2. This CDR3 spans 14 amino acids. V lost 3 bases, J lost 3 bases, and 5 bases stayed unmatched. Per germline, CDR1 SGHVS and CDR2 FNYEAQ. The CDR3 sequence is CASSFGGGLYEQYF. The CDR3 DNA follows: TGTGCCAGCAGCTTCGGCGGGGGACTCTACGAGCAGTACTTC. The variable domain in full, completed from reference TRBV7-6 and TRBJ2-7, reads GAGVSQSPRYKVTKRGQDVALRCDPISGHVSLYWYRQALGQGPEFLTYFNYEAQQDKSGLPNDRFSAERPEGSISTLTIQRTEQRDSAMYRCASSFGGGLYEQYFGPGTRLTVT.

Here the CDR3 reads CASHRRRDEAFF. The CDR3 nucleotides read TGTGCCAGCCACCGGAGGAGGGATGAAGCTTTCTTT. This chain joins TRBV2 and TRBJ1-1; no reliable D call. Trimming pared 8 bases from V and 7 bases from J, leaving 14 bases between. Per the germline V gene, CDR1 is SNHLY and CDR2 is FYNNEI. This CDR3 is built from 12 residues.

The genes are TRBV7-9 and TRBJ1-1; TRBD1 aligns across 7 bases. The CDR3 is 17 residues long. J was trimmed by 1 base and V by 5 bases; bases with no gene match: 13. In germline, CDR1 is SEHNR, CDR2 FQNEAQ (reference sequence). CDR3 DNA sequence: TGTGCCAGCAGCCCGCACAGGGGAAGGGGCCAGAACACTGAAGCTTTCTTT. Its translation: CASSPHRGRGQNTEAFF.

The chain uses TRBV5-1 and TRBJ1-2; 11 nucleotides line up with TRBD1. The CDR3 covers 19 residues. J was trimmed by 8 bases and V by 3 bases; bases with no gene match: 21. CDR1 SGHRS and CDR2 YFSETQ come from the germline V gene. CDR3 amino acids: CASSSIKSGQGAGILGYTF. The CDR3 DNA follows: TGCGCCAGCAGCTCGATAAAATCTGGACAGGGGGCAGGAATTCTAGGCTACACCTTC.

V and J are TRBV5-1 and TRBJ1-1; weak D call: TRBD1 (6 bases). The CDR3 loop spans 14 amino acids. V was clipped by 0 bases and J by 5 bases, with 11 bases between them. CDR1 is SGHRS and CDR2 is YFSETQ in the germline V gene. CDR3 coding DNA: TGCGCCAGCAGCTTGGATACAGGGTCTACTGAAGCTTTCTTT. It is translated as CASSLDTGSTEAFF.

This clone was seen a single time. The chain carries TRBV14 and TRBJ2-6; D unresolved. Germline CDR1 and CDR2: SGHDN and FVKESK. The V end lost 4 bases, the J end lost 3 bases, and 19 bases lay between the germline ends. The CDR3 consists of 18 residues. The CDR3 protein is CASSRWASELSGANVLTF. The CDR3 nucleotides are TGTGCCAGCAGCCGGTGGGCCTCGGAATTAAGTGGGGCCAACGTCCTGACTTTC.

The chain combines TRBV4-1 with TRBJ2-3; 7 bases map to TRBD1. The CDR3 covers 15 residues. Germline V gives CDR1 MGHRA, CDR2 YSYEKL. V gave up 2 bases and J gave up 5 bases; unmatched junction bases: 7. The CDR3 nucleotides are TGCGCCAGCAGCCAACGGCAGGGGGTAGAAGATACGCAGTATTTT. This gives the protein CASSQRQGVEDTQYF.

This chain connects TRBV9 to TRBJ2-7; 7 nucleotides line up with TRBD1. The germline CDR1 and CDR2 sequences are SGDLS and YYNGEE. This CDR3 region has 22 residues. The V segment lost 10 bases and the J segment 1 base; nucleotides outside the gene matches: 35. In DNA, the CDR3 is TGTGCCCCCGAAGGCCCCGGCCGAAGCCCTGACAGGGAGCGTATGGGGTCCTACGAGCAGTACTTC. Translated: CAPEGPGRSPDRERMGSYEQYF.

CDR3 region: CASSEEGRRIQPQHF. In nucleotides, the CDR3 is TGTGCCAGCAGTGAAGAGGGGCGCAGGATTCAGCCCCAGCATTTT. V and J are TRBV2 and TRBJ1-5; D may be TRBD1 (5 bases). Germline V gives CDR1 SNHLY, CDR2 FYNNEI. Trimming shortened V by 1 base and J by 6 bases, and 13 bases separated the two germline ends. The CDR3 is 15 residues long.

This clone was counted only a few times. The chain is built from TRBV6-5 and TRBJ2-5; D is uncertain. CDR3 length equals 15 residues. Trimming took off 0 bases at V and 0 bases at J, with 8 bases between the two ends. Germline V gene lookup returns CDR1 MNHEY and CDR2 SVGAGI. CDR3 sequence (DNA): TGTGCCAGCAGTTACTCGATGGTAGACCAAGAGACCCAGTACTTC. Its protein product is CASSYSMVDQETQYF.

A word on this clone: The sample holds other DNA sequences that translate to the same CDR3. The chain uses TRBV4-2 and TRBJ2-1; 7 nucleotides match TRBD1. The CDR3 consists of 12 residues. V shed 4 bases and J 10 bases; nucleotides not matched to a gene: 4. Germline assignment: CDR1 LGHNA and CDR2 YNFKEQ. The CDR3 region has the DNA TGTGCCAGCAGCCCCGGGACAGCCGAGCAGTTCTTC. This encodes CASSPGTAEQFF.

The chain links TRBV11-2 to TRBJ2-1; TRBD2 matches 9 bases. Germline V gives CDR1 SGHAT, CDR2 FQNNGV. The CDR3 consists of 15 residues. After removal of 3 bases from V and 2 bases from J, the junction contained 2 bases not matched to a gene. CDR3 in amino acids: CASSFQRGAYNEQFF. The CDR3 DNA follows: TGTGCCAGCAGCTTCCAGCGGGGGGCCTACAATGAGCAGTTCTTC. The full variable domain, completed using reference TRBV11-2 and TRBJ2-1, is EAGVAQSPRYKIIEKRQSVAFWCNPISGHATLYWYQQILGQGPKLLIQFQNNGVVDDSQLPKDRFSAERLKGVDSTLKIQPAKLEDSAVYLCASSFQRGAYNEQFFGPGTRLTVL.

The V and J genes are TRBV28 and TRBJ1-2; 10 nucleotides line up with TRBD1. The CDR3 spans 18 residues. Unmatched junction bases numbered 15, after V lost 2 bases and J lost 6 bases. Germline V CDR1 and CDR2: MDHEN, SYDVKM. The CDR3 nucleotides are TGTGCCAGCAGTTTACCTAAGTCGGGACAGGGGCCAGTGCATGGCTACACCTTC. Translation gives CASSLPKSGQGPVHGYTF.

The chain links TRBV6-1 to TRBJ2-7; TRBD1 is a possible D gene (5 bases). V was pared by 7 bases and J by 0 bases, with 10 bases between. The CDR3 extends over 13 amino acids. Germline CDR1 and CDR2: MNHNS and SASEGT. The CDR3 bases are TGTGCCAGCACCTTGACAGTCTCCTACGAGCAGTACTTC. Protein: CASTLTVSYEQYF.

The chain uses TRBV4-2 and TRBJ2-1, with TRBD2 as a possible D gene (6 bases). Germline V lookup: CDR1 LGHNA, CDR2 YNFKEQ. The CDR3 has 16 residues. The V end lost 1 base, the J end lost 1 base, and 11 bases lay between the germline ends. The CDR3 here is CASSQVSAGSYNEQFF. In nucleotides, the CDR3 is TGTGCCAGCAGCCAAGTTTCTGCGGGGTCCTACAATGAGCAGTTCTTC.

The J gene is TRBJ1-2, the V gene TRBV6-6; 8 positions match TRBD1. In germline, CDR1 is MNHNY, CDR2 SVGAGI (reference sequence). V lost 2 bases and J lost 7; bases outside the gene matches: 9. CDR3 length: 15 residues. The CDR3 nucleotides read TGTGCCAGCAGTTACCGGGACAGGCTCGAGGGTGGCTACACCTTC. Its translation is CASSYRDRLEGGYTF.